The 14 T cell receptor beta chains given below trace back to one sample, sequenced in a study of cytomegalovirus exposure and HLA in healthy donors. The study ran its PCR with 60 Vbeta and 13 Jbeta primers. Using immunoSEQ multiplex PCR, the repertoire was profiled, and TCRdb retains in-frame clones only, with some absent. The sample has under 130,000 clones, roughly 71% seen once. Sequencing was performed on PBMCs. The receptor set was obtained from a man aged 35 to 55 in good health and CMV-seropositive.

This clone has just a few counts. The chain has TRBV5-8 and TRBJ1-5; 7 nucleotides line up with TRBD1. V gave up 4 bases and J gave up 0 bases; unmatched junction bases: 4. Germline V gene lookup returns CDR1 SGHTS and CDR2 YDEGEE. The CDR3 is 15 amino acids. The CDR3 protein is CASSPGTVSNQPQHF. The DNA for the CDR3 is TGTGCCAGCAGCCCCGGGACAGTTAGCAATCAGCCCCAGCATTTT.

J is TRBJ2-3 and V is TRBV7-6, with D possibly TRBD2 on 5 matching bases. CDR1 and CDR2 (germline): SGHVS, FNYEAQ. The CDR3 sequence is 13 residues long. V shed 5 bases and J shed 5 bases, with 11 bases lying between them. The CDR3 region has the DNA TGTGCCAGCAGCCCTAGGGAGAGAGATACGCAGTATTTT. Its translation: CASSPRERDTQYF.

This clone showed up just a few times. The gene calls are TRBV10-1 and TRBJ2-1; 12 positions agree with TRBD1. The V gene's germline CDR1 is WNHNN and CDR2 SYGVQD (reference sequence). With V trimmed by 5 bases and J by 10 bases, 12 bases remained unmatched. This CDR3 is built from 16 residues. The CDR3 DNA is TGCGCCAGCAGTTACAGCCGGGACAGGGGGCTCGGGGAGCAGTTCTTC. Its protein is CASSYSRDRGLGEQFF.

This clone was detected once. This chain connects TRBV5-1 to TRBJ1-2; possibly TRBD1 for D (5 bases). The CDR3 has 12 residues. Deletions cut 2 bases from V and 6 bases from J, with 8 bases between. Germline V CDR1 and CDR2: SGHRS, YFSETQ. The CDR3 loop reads CASSLQADGYTF. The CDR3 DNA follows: TGCGCCAGCAGCTTACAGGCGGATGGCTACACCTTC.

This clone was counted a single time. CDR3 protein: CASSQLPGDNYGYTF. The DNA for the CDR3 is TGCGCCAGCAGCCAACTACCAGGGGACAACTATGGCTACACCTTC. The J gene is TRBJ1-2, the V gene TRBV4-1, with a weak D call TRBD1 (6 bases). Germline assignment: CDR1 MGHRA and CDR2 YSYEKL. The CDR3 runs to 15 residues. Trimming removed 2 bases at V and 2 bases at J, with 12 bases between.

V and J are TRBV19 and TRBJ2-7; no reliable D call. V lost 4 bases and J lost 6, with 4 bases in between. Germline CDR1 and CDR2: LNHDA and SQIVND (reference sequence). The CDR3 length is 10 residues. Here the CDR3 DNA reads TGTGCCAGTAGTAACGGCGAGCAGTACTTC. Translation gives CASSNGEQYF.

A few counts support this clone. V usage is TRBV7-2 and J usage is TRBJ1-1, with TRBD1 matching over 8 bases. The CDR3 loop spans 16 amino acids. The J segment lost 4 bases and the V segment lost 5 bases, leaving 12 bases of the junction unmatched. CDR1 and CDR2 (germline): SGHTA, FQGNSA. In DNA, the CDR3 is TGTGCCAGCAGCGCCGGCATCGGGACAGGTCTCACTGAAGCTTTCTTT. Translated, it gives CASSAGIGTGLTEAFF.

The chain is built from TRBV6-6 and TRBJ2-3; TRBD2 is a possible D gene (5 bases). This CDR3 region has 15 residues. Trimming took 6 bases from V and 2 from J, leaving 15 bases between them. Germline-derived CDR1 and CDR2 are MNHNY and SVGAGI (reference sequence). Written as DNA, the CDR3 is TGTGCCAGCAGCCTACGCGGGTATAACACAGATACGCAGTATTTT. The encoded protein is CASSLRGYNTDTQYF.

The CDR3 sequence: CASSRGQAEETQYF. CDR3 in DNA: TGTGCCAGCAGCCGAGGACAGGCTGAAGAGACCCAGTACTTC. The chain couples TRBV7-9 to TRBJ2-5; 7 nucleotides agree with TRBD1. Germline V gene sequence: CDR1 SEHNR, CDR2 FQNEAQ (reference sequence). The CDR3 consists of 14 residues. V was pared by 5 bases and J by 3 bases, with 6 bases of the junction left unmatched.

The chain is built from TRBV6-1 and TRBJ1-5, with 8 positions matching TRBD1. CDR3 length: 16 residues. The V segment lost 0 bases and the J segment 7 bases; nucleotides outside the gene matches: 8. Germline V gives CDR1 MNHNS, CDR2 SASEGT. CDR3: CASSEAGQGAFQPQHF. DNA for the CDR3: TGTGCCAGCAGTGAAGCGGGTCAGGGGGCATTCCAGCCCCAGCATTTT.

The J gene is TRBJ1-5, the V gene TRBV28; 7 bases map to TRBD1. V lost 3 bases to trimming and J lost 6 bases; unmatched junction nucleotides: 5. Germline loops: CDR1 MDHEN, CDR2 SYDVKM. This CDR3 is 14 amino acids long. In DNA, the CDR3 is TGTGCCAGCAGTTTCGACAGGGAAGGTCAGCCCCAGCATTTT. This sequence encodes CASSFDREGQPQHF.

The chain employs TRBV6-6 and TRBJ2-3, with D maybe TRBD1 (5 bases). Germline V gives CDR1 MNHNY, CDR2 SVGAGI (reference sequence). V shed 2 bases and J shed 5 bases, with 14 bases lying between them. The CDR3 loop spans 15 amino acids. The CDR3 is CASSYPLREIDTQYF. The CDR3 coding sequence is TGTGCCAGCAGTTACCCTCTCAGGGAAATAGATACGCAGTATTTT.

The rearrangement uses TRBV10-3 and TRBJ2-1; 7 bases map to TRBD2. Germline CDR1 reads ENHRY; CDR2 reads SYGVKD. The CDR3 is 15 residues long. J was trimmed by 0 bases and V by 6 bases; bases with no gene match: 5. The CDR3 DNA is TGTGCCATCAGATGGGACTATTGCTCCTACAATGAGCAGTTCTTC. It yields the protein CAIRWDYCSYNEQFF.

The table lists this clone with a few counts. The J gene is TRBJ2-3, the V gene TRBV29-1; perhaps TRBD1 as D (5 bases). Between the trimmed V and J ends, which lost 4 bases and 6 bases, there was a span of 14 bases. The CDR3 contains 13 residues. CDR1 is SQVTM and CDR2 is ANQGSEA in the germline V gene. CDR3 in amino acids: CSVARGPGDTQYF. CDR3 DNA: TGCAGCGTTGCAAGGGGCCCCGGGGATACGCAGTATTTT.